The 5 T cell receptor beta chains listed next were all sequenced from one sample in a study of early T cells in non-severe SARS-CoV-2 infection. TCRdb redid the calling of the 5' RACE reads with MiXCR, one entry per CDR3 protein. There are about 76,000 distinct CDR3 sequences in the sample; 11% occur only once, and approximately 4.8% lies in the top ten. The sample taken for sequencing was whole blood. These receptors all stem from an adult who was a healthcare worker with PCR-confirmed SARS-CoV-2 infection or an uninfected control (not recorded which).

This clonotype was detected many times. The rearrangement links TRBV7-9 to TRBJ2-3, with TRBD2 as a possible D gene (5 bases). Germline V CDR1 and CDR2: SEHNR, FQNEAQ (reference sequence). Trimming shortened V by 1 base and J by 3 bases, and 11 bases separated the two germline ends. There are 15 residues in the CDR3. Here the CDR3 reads CASSLDGVETDTQYF. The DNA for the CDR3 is TGTGCCAGCAGCTTAGACGGGGTCGAGACAGATACGCAGTATTTT.

CDR3 region: CASSLQWQNIQYF. CDR3 nucleotides: TGTGCCAGCAGTTTACAGTGGCAAAACATTCAGTACTTC. The chain recombines TRBV13 with TRBJ2-4, with D unresolved. The CDR3 covers 13 residues. Between the trimmed V and J ends, which lost 6 bases and 5 bases, there was a span of 11 bases. Germline-derived CDR1 and CDR2 are PRHDT and FYEKMQ (reference sequence). Full variable domain (remainder filled in from reference TRBV13 and TRBJ2-4): AAGVIQSPRHLIKEKRETATLKCYPIPRHDTVYWYQQGPGQDPQFLISFYEKMQSDKGSIPDRFSAQQFSDYHSELNMSSLELGDSALYFCASSLQWQNIQYFGAGTRLSVL.

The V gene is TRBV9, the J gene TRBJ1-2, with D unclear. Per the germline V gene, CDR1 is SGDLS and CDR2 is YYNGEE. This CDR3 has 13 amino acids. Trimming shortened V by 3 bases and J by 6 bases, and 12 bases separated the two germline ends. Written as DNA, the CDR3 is TGTGCCAGCAGCGCAACGGGGATCCATGGCTACACCTTC. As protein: CASSATGIHGYTF. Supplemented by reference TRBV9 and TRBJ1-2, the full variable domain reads DSGVTQTPKHLITATGQRVTLRCSPRSGDLSVYWYQQSLDQGLQFLIQYYNGEERAKGNILERFSAQQFPDLHSELNLSSLELGDSALYFCASSATGIHGYTFGSGTRLTVV.

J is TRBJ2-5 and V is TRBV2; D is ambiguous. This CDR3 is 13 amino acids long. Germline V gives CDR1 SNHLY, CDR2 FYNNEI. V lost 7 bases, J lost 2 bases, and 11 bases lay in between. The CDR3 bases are TGTGCCAGCATCCGAGGCCTGCAAGAGACCCAGTACTTC. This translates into CASIRGLQETQYF. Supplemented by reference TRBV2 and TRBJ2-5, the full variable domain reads EPEVTQTPSHQVTQMGQEVILRCVPISNHLYFYWYRQILGQKVEFLVSFYNNEISEKSEIFDDQFSVERPDGSNFTLKIRSTKLEDSAMYFCASIRGLQETQYFGPGTRLLVL.

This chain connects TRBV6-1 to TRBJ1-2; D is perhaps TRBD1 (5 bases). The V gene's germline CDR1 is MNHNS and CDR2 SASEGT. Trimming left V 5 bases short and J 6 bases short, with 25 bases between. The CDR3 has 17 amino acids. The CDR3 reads CASSLGVNYRQSHGYTF. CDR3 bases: TGTGCCAGCAGTTTAGGGGTCAATTACCGACAGAGCCATGGCTACACCTTC.